These 6 T cell receptor beta chains were all obtained from the same sample, sequenced in a study of T cell responses to AZD1222 COVID-19 vaccine. Clones were read by immunoSEQ multiplex PCR, and TCRdb kept only the in-frame ones, dropping some. The table lists fewer than 200,000 clones, approximately 90% of them singletons. The source material was peripheral blood, sampled on day 0 of MenACWY control vaccination. The receptors originated from an adult in good health.

This clone was recorded only once. CDR3 loop: CASSLGGTRGNEQFF. The CDR3 DNA follows: TGTGCCAGCAGCCTCGGCGGGACAAGGGGCAATGAGCAGTTCTTC. This chain uses TRBV4-2 with TRBJ2-1; the D call may be TRBD1 or TRBD2 (6 bases each). V shed 4 bases and J shed 6 bases, with 16 bases lying between them. Germline-derived CDR1 and CDR2 are LGHNA and YNFKEQ. This CDR3 has 15 amino acids.

The chain is built from TRBV19 and TRBJ1-5, with D possibly being TRBD1 (5 bases). Germline-derived CDR1 and CDR2 are LNHDA and SQIVND (reference sequence). CDR3 length: 19 residues. Trimming shortened V by 2 bases and J by 1 base, and 21 bases separated the two germline ends. The CDR3 region is CASSIMRGWAPGSNQPQHF. CDR3 nucleotides: TGTGCCAGTAGTATAATGAGGGGATGGGCGCCGGGAAGCAATCAGCCCCAGCATTTT.

This chain joins TRBV7-2 and TRBJ1-5, with a possible D match to TRBD1 (5 bases). The CDR3 totals 14 residues. V lost 5 bases to trimming and J lost 3 bases, with 11 bases between them. Germline V gene lookup returns CDR1 SGHTA and CDR2 FQGNSA. CDR3 protein: CASSDRGYNQPQHF. The DNA of the CDR3 is TGTGCCAGCAGCGACCGGGGCTACAATCAGCCCCAGCATTTT. Combining the CDR3 with reference TRBV7-2 and TRBJ1-5 gives the whole variable domain GAGVSQSPSNKVTEKGKDVELRCDPISGHTALYWYRQSLGQGLEFLIYFQGNSAPDKSGLPSDRFSAERTGGSVSTLTIQRTQQEDSAVYLCASSDRGYNQPQHFGDGTRLSIL.

V is TRBV14 and J is TRBJ2-5; D gene ambiguous. V gave up 1 base and J gave up 5 bases, with 5 bases separating them. The CDR3 is made up of 12 amino acids. The germline gives CDR1 SGHDN, CDR2 FVKESK. The CDR3: CASSQVFETQYF. The CDR3 DNA reads TGTGCCAGCAGCCAAGTCTTCGAGACCCAGTACTTC.

The chain uses TRBV7-2 and TRBJ2-5, with 8 positions matching TRBD2. CDR1 SGHTA and CDR2 FQGNSA come from the germline V gene. With 0 bases clipped from V and 3 bases from J, the junction kept 0 bases outside the gene matches. This CDR3 has 14 residues. CDR3 nucleotides: TGTGCCAGCAGCTTAGCCGGGAGGGAAGAGACCCAGTACTTC. This sequence encodes CASSLAGREETQYF.

The chain couples TRBV11-3 to TRBJ2-7; 8 bases map to TRBD2. V dropped 5 bases and J dropped 4; count of bases not matched to a gene: 10. Germline values: CDR1 SGHNT, CDR2 YENEEA. CDR3 length: 15 amino acids. As DNA, the CDR3 is TGTGCCAGCAGCCCACGGGGGGGTAGCGTTTACGAGCAGTACTTC. Its translation is CASSPRGGSVYEQYF.